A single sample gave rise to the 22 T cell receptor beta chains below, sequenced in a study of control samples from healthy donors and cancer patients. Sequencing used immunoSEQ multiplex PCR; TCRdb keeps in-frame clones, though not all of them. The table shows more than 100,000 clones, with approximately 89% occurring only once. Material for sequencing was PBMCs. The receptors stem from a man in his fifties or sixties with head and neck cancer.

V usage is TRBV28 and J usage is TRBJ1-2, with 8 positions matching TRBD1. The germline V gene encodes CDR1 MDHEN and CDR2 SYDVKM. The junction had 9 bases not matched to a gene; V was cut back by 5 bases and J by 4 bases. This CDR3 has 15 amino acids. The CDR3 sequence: CASSPPGQVIYGYTF. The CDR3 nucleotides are TGTGCCAGCAGTCCGCCGGGACAGGTCATCTATGGCTACACCTTC.

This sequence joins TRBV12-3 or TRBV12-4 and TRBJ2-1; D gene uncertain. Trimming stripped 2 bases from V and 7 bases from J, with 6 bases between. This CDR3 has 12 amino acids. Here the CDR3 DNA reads TGTGCCAGCAGTTTATCGATAAATGAGCAGTTCTTC. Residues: CASSLSINEQFF.

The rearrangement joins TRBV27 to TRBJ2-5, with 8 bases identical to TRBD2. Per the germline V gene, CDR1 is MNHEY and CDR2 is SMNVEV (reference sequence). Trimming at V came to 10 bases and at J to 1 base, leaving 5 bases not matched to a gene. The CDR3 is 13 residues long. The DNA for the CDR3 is TGTGCCACCGGGAGGGGGATCCAAGAGACCCAGTACTTC. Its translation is CATGRGIQETQYF.

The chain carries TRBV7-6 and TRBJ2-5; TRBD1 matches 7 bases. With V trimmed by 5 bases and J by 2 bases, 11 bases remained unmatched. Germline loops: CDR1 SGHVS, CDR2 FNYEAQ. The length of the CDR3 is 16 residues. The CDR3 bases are TGTGCCAGCAGCCTCCAGGGGACAGCATCACAAGAGACCCAGTACTTC. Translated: CASSLQGTASQETQYF.

The CDR3 bases are TGTGCCAGCAGCTTAGAGGTTAGGAGGGTCAATCAGCCCCAGCATTTT. Translation gives CASSLEVRRVNQPQHF. V and J are TRBV7-8 and TRBJ1-5; D is ambiguous. Trimming shortened V by 1 base and J by 3 bases, and 13 bases separated the two germline ends. CDR1 and CDR2 from the germline V gene are SGHVS and FQNEAQ. The CDR3 spans 16 residues. Together with reference TRBV7-8 and TRBJ1-5, the CDR3 gives the full variable domain: GAGVSQSPRYKVAKRGQDVALRCDPISGHVSLFWYQQALGQGPEFLTYFQNEAQLDKSGLPSDRFFAERPEGSVSTLKIQRTQQEDSAVYLCASSLEVRRVNQPQHFGDGTRLSIL.

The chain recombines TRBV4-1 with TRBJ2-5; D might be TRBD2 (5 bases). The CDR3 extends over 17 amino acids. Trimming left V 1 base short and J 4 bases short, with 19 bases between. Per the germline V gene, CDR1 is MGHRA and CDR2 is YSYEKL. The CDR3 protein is CASSQGNPLGFGETQYF. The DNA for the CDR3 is TGCGCCAGCAGCCAAGGAAACCCACTAGGGTTTGGAGAGACCCAGTACTTC.

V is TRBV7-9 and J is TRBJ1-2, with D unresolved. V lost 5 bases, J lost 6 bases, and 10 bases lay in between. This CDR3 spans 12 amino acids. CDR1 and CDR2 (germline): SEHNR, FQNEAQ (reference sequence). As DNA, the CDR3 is TGTGCCAGCAGCCCCTTCCTCGATGGCTACACCTTC. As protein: CASSPFLDGYTF.

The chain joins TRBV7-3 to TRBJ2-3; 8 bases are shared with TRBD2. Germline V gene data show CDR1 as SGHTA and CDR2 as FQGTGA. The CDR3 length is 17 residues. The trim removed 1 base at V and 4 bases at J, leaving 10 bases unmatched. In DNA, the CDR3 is TGTGCCAGCAGCTTAAGTCCGGCGGGGGGCAATTCAGATACGCAGTATTTT. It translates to CASSLSPAGGNSDTQYF.

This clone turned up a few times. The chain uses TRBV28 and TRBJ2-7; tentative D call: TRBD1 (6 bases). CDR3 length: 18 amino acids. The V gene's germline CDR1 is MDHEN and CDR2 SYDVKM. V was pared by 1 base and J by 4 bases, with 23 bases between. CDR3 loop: CASSLSPGLGAGDYEQYF. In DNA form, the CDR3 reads TGTGCCAGCAGTTTATCGCCAGGGTTGGGGGCTGGAGATTACGAGCAGTACTTC.

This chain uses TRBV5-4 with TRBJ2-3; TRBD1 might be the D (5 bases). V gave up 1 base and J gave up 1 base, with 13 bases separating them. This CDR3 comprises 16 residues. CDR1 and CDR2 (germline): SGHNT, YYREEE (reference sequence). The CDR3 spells CASSLSWGAGTDTQYF. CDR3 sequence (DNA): TGTGCCAGCAGCTTGAGTTGGGGCGCGGGCACAGATACGCAGTATTTT.

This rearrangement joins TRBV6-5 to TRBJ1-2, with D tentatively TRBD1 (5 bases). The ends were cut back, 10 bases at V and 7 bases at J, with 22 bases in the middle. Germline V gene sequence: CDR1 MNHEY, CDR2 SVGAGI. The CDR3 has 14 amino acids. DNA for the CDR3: TGTGCCACGCACCACGGAACTGGGGCGGGTGGCTACACCTTC. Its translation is CATHHGTGAGGYTF.

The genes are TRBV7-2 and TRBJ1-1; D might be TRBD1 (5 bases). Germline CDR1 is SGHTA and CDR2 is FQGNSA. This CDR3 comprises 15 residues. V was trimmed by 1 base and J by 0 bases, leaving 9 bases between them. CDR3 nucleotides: TGTGCCAGCAGCTTAGGGGGCAGATTGAACACTGAAGCTTTCTTT. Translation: CASSLGGRLNTEAFF.

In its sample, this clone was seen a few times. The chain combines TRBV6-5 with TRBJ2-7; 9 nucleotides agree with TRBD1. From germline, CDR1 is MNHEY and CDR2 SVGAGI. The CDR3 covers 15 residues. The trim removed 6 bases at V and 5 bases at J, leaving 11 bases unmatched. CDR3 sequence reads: CASRTGTGSPHEQYF. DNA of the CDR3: TGTGCCAGCAGGACCGGGACAGGGTCACCTCACGAGCAGTACTTC.

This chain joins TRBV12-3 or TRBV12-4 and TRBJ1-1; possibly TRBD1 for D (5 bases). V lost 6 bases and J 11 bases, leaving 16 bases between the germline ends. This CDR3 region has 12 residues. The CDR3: CASSLLGGVAFF. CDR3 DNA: TGTGCCAGCAGCCTTCTGGGGGGAGTGGCTTTCTTT.

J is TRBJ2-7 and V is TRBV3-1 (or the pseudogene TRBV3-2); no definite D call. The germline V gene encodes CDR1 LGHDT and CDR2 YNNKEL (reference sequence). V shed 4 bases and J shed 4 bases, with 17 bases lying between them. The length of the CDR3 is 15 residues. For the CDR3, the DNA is TGTGCCAGCAGCCCGCAAGTTCACGGCGGATACGAGCAGTACTTC. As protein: CASSPQVHGGYEQYF.

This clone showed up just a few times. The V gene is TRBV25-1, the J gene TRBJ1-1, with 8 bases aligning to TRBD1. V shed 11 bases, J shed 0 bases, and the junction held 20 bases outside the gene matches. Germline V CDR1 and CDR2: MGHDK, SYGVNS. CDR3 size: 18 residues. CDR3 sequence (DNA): TGTGCCCGTGTAGTTAAAACAGGGGGGAAGGGTGTGAACACTGAAGCTTTCTTT. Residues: CARVVKTGGKGVNTEAFF.

In DNA form, the CDR3 reads TGTGCTAGTGGTGCTCGGGAGCCCCACAATGAGCAGTTCTTC. This encodes CASGAREPHNEQFF. The V gene is TRBV12-5, the J gene TRBJ2-1, with D perhaps matching TRBD2 (6 bases). The CDR3 covers 14 residues. The ends were cut back, 5 bases at V and 5 bases at J, with 13 bases in the middle. Per germline, CDR1 LGHNT and CDR2 FRNRAP.

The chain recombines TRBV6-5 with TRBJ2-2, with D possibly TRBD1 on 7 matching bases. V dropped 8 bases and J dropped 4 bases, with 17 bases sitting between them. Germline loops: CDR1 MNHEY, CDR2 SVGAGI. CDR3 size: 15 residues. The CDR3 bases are TGTGCCAGCTGCCTAGCAGGGGGAGGCACCGGGGAGCTGTTTTTT. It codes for CASCLAGGGTGELFF.

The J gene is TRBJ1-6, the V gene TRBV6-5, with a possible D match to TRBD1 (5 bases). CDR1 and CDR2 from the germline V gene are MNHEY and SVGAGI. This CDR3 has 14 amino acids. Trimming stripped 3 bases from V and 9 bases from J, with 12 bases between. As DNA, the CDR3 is TGTGCCAGCAGTTATCAGGGATATGGTTCACCCCTCCACTTT. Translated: CASSYQGYGSPLHF.

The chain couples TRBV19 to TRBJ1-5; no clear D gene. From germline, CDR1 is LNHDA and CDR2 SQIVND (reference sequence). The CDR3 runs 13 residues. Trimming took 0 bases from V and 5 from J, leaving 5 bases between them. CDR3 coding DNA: TGTGCCAGTAGTATAGAAAGGCATCAGCCCCAGCATTTT. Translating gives CASSIERHQPQHF.

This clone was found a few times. In nucleotides, the CDR3 is TGTGCCACCAGAGCCGGGACAGGGAACCACGAGCAGTACTTC. Translated: CATRAGTGNHEQYF. This rearrangement joins TRBV24-1 to TRBJ2-7, with TRBD1 identical over 9 bases. Losses at the gene ends were 7 bases for V and 5 bases for J; bases not matched to a gene: 8. The CDR3 runs 14 residues. Looked up from germline, CDR1 is KGHDR and CDR2 is SFDVKD.

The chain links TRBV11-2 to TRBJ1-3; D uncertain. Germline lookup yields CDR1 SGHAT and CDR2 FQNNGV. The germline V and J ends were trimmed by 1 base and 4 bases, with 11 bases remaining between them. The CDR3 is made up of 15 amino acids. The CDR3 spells CASSLVQTVGNTIYF. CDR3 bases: TGTGCCAGCAGCTTAGTACAGACGGTCGGAAACACCATATATTTT.